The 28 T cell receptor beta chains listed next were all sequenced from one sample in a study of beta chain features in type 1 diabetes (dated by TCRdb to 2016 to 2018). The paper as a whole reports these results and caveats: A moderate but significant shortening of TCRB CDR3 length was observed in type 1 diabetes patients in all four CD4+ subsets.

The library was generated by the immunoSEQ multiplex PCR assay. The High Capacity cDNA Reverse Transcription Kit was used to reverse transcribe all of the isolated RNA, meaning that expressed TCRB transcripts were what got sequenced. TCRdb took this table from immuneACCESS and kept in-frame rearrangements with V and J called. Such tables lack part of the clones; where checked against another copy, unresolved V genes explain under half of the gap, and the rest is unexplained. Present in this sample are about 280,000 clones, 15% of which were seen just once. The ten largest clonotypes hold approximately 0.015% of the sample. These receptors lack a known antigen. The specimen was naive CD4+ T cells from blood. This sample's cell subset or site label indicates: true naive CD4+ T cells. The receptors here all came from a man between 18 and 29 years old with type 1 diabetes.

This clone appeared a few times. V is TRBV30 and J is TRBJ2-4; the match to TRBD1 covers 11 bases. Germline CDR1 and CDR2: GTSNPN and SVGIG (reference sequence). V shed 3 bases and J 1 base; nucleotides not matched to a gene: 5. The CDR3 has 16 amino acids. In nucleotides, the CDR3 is TGTGCCTGGAGATTCGGACAGGGGGCGGCCAAAAACATTCAGTACTTC. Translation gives CAWRFGQGAAKNIQYF. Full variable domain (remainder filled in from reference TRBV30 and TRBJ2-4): SQTIHQWPATLVQPVGSPLSLECTVEGTSNPNLYWYRQAAGRGLQLLFYSVGIGQISSEVPQNLSASRPQDRQFILSSKKLLLSDSGFYLCAWRFGQGAAKNIQYFGAGTRLSVL.

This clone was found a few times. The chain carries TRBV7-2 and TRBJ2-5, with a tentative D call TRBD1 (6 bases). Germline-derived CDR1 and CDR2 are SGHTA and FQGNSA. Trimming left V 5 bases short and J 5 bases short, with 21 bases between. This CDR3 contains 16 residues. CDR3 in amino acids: CASSPQWEGGQETQYF. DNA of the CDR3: TGTGCCAGCAGCCCACAGTGGGAAGGGGGTCAGGAGACCCAGTACTTC.

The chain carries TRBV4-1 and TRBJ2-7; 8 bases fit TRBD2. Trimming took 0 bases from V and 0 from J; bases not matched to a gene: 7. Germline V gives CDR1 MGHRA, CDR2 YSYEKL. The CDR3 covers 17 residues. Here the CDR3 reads CASSQDLVAGSSYEQYF. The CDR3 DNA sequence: TGCGCCAGCAGCCAAGATCTCGTAGCGGGAAGCTCCTACGAGCAGTACTTC.

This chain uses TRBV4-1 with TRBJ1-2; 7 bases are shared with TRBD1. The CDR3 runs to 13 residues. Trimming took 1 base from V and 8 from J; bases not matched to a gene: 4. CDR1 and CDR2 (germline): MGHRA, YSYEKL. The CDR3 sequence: CASSQGKGGGYTF. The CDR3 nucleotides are TGCGCCAGCAGCCAAGGAAAAGGGGGCGGCTACACCTTC.

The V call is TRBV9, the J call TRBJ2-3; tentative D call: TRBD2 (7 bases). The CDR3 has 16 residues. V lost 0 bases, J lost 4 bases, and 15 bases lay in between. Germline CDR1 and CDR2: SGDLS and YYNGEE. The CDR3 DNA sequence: TGTGCCAGCAGCGTAGAAGAGGGGGGGTGGTCAGATACGCAGTATTTT. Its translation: CASSVEEGGWSDTQYF. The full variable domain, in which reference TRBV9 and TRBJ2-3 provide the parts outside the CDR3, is DSGVTQTPKHLITATGQRVTLRCSPRSGDLSVYWYQQSLDQGLQFLIQYYNGEERAKGNILERFSAQQFPDLHSELNLSSLELGDSALYFCASSVEEGGWSDTQYFGPGTRLTVL.

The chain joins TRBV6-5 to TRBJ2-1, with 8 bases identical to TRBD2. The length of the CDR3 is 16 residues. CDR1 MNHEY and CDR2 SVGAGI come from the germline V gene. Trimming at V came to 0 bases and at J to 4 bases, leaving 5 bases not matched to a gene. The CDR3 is CASSYSLLAGYNEQFF. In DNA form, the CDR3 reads TGTGCCAGCAGTTACTCGTTATTAGCGGGGTACAATGAGCAGTTCTTC.

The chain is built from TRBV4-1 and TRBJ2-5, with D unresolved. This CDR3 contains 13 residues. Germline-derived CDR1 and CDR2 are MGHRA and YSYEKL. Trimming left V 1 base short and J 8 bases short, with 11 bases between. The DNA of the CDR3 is TGCGCCAGCAGCCAAGGCTCCCCGGGTACCCAGTACTTC. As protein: CASSQGSPGTQYF.

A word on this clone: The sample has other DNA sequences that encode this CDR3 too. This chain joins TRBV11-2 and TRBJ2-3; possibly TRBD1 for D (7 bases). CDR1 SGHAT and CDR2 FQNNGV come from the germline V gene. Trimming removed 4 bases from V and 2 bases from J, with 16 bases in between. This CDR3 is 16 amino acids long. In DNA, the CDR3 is TGTGCCAGCAGCTCCCTCGCAGGGGGGATCACAGATACGCAGTATTTT. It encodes CASSSLAGGITDTQYF.

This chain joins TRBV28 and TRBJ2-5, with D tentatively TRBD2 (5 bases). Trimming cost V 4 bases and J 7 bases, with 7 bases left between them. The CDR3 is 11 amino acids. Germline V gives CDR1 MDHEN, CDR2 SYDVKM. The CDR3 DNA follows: TGTGCCAGCAGTTATGAGGGGACCCAGTACTTC. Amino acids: CASSYEGTQYF.

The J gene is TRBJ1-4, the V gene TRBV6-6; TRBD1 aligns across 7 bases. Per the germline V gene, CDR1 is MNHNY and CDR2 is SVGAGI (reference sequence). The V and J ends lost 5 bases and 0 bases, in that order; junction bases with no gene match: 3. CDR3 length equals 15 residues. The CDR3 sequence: CASSDRDATNEKLFF. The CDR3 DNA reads TGTGCCAGCAGTGACAGGGATGCAACTAATGAAAAACTGTTTTTT.

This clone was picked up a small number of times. This CDR3 reads CASSFGARVEDGYTF. CDR3 DNA: TGCGCCAGCAGCTTCGGCGCGAGGGTGGAGGATGGCTACACCTTC. This chain connects TRBV5-1 to TRBJ1-2; the D is unclear. CDR3 size: 15 residues. Germline CDR1 SGHRS, CDR2 YFSETQ. V lost 2 bases to trimming and J lost 6 bases, with 17 bases between them.

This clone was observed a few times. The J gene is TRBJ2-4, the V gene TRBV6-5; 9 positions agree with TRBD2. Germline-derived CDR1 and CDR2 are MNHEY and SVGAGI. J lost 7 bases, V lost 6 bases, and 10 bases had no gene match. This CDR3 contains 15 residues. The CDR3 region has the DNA TGTGCCAGCAGACACTTAGCGGGGGTTGGGAACATTCAGTACTTC. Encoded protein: CASRHLAGVGNIQYF.

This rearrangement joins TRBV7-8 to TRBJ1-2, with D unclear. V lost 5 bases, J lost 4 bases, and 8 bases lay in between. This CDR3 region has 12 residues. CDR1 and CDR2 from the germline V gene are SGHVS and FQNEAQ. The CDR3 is CASSLDGYGYTF. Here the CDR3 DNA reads TGTGCCAGCAGCCTAGACGGCTATGGCTACACCTTC.

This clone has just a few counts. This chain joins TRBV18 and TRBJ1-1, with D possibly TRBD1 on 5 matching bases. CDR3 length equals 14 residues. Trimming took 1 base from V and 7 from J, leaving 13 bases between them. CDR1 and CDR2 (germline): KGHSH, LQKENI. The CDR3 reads CASSPRDGGFEAFF. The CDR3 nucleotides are TGTGCCAGCTCACCACGGGACGGAGGGTTTGAAGCTTTCTTT.

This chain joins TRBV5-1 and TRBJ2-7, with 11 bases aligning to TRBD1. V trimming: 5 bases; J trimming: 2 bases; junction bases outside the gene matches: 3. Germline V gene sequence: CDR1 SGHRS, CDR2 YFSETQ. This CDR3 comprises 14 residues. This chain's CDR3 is CASRWGQGAYEQYF. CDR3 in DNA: TGCGCCAGCAGATGGGGACAGGGGGCCTACGAGCAGTACTTC.

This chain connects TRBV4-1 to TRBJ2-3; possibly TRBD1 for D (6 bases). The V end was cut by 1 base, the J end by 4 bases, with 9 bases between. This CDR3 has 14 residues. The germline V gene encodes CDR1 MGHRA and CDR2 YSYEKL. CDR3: CASSQVGAADTQYF. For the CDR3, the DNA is TGCGCCAGCAGCCAAGTGGGGGCCGCAGATACGCAGTATTTT.

Here the CDR3 reads CASSLSGELYEQYF. The CDR3 DNA is TGTGCCAGCAGCTTGTCAGGGGAACTGTACGAGCAGTACTTC. The V call is TRBV7-9, the J call TRBJ2-7; possible D gene TRBD1, 6 bases. There are 14 residues in the CDR3. CDR1 is SEHNR and CDR2 is FQNEAQ in the germline V gene (reference sequence). Trimming pared 3 bases from V and 4 bases from J, leaving 13 bases between.

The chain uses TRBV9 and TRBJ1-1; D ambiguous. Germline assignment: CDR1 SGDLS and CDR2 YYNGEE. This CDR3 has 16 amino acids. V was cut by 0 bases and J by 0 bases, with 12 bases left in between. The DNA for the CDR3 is TGTGCCAGCAGCGTAGGGCAACCGCCCATGAACACTGAAGCTTTCTTT. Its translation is CASSVGQPPMNTEAFF.

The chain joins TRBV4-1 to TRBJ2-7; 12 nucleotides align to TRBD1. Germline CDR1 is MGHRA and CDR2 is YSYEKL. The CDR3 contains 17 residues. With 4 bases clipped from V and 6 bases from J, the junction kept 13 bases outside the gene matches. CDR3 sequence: CASSPRYGTGGLREQYF. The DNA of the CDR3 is TGCGCCAGCAGCCCGAGATATGGGACAGGGGGCCTCCGCGAGCAGTACTTC.

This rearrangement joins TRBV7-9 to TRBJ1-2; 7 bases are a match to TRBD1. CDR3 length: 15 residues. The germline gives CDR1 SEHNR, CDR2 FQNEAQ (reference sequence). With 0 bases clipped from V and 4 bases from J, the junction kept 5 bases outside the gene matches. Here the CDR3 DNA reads TGTGCCAGCAGCTTAGCGGCAGGGGGACTCTATGGCTACACCTTC. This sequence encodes CASSLAAGGLYGYTF.

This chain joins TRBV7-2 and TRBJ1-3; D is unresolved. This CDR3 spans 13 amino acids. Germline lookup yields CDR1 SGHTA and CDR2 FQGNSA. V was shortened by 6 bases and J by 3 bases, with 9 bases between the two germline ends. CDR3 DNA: TGTGCCAGCAGGTCTCGGGTTGGAAACACCATATATTTT. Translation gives CASRSRVGNTIYF.

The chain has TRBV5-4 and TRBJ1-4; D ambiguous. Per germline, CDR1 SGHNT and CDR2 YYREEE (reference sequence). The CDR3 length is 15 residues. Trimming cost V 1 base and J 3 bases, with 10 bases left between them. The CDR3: CASSLSKTANEKLFF. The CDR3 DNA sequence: TGTGCCAGCAGCTTGTCGAAAACAGCTAATGAAAAACTGTTTTTT.

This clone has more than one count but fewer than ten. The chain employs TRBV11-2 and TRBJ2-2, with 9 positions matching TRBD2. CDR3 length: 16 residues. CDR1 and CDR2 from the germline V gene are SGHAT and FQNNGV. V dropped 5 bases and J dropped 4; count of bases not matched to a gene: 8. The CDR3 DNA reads TGTGCCAGCAGCCCAGTGCGGGGGGGCCGCACCGGGGAGCTGTTTTTT. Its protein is CASSPVRGGRTGELFF. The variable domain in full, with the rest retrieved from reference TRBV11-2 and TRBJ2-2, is EAGVAQSPRYKIIEKRQSVAFWCNPISGHATLYWYQQILGQGPKLLIQFQNNGVVDDSQLPKDRFSAERLKGVDSTLKIQPAKLEDSAVYLCASSPVRGGRTGELFFGEGSRLTVL.

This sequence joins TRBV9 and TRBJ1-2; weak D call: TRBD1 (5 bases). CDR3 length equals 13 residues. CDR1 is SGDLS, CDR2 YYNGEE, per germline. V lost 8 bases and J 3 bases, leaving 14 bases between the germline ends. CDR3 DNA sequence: TGTGCCAGTACAGGACCTTCGCACTATGGCTACACCTTC. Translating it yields CASTGPSHYGYTF.

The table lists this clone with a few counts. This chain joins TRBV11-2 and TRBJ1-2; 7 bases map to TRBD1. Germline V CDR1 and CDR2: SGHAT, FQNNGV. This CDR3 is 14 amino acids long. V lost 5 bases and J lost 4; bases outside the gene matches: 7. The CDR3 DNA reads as TGTGCCAGCAGCACGGGACAGCCTTTCTATGGCTACACCTTC. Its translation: CASSTGQPFYGYTF.

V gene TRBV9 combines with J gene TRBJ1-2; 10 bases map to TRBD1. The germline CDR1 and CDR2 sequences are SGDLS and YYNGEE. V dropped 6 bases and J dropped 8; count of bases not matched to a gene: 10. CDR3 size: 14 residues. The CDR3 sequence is CASNRDRGLGGYTF. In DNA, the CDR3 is TGTGCCAGCAACAGGGACAGGGGCCTGGGGGGCTACACCTTC.

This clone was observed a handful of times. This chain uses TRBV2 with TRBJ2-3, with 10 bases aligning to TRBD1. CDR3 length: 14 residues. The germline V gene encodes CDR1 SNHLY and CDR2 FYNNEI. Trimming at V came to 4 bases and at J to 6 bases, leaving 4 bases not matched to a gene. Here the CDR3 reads CASSVDRGRDTQYF. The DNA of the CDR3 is TGTGCCAGCAGTGTCGACAGGGGGCGGGATACGCAGTATTTT.

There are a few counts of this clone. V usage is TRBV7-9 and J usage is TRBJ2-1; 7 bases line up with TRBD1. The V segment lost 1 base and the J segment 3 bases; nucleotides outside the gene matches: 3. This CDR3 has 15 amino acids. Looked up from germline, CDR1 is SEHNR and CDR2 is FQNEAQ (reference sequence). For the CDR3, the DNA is TGTGCCAGCAGCTTAGACAGGGGAGTCTACAATGAGCAGTTCTTC. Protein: CASSLDRGVYNEQFF.